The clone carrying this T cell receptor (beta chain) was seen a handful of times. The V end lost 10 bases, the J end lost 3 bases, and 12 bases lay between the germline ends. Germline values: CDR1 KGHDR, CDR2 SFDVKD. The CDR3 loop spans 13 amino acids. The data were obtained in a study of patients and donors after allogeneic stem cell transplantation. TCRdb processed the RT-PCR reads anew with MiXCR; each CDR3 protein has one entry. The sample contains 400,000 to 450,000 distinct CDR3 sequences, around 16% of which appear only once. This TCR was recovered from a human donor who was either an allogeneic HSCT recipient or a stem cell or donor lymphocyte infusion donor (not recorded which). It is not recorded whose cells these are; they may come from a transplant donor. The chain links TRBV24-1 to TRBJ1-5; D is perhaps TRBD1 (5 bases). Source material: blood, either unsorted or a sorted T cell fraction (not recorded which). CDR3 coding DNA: TGTGCCACTTCTGACAGTTCCAATCAGCCCCAGCATTTT. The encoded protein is CATSDSSNQPQHF.